This TCR beta chain was sequenced for a study of T cell changes during pregnancy in multiple sclerosis. The junction had 9 bases not matched to a gene; V was cut back by 6 bases and J by 0 bases. The CDR3 contains 17 residues. From germline, CDR1 is SGHNT and CDR2 YENEEA. Profiling relied on immunoSEQ multiplex PCR, and the TCRdb table lists in-frame clones only, not all of them. This sample has tens of thousands of clones, with about 92% found just once. This receptor was taken from a female donor with multiple sclerosis, enrolled in a pregnancy study. J is TRBJ2-3 and V is TRBV11-3; 10 bases fit TRBD2. The material sequenced was CD8+ T cells from peripheral blood mononuclear cells, taken in the third trimester of pregnancy. CDR3 DNA: TGTGCCAGCAGAGCCCCTAGCGGGGGAGATAGCACAGATACGCAGTATTTT. Translating gives CASRAPSGGDSTDTQYF. The whole variable domain, remainder taken from reference TRBV11-3 and TRBJ2-3, is EAGVVQSPRYKIIEKKQPVAFWCNPISGHNTLYWYLQNLGQGPELLIRYENEEAVDDSQLPKDRFSAERLKGVDSTLKIQPAELGDSAVYLCASRAPSGGDSTDTQYFGPGTRLTVL.